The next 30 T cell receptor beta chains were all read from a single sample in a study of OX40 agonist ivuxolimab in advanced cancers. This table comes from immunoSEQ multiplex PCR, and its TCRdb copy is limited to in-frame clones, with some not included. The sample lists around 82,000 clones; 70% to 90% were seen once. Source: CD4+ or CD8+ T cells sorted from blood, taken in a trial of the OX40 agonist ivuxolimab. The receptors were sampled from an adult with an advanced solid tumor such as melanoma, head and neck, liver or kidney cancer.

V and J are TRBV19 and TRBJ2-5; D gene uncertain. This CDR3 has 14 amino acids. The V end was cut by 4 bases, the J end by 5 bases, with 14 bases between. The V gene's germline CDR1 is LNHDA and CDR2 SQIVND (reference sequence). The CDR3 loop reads CASSSLGNGETQYF. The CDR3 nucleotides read TGTGCCAGTAGTAGTTTGGGGAACGGGGAGACCCAGTACTTC.

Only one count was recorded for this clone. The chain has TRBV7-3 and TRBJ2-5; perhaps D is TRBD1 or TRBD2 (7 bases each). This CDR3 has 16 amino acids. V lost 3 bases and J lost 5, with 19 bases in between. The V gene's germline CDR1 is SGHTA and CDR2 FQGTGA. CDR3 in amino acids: CASSLSPGGGRETQYF. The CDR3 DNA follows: TGTGCCAGCAGCTTGTCTCCAGGGGGGGGCCGGGAGACCCAGTACTTC. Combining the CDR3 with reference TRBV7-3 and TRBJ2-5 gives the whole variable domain GAGVSQTPSNKVTEKGKYVELRCDPISGHTALYWYRQSLGQGPEFLIYFQGTGAADDSGLPNDRFFAVRPEGSVSTLKIQRTERGDSAVYLCASSLSPGGGRETQYFGPGTRLLVL.

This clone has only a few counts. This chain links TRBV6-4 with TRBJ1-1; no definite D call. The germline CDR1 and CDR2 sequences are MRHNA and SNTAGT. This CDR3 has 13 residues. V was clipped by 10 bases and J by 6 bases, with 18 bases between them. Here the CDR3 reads CAIVRVRRAEAFF. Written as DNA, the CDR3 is TGTGCCATTGTCCGGGTACGGAGGGCTGAAGCTTTCTTT.

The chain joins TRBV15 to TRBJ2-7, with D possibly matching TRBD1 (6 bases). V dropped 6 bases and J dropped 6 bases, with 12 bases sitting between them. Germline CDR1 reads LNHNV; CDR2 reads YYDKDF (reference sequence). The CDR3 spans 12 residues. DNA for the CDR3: TGTGCCACCAGAAAGGGGGTCGGCGAGCAGTACTTC. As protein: CATRKGVGEQYF.

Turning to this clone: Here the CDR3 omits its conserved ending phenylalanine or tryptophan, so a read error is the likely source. CDR3 in DNA: TGTGCCAGCAGCCAAGAGCGGGATTCACCCCTCCACCTT. Translation gives CASSQERDSPLHL. V is TRBV4-2 and J is TRBJ1-6; no definite D call. Germline V gives CDR1 LGHNA, CDR2 YNFKEQ. The V and J ends lost 0 bases and 8 bases respectively, with 5 bases between them. This CDR3 spans 13 amino acids.

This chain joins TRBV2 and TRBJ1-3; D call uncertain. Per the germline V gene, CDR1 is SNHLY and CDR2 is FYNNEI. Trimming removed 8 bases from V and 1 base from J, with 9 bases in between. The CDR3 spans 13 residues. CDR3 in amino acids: CASPAGSGNTIYF. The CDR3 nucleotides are TGTGCCAGCCCCGCGGGTTCTGGAAACACCATATATTTT.

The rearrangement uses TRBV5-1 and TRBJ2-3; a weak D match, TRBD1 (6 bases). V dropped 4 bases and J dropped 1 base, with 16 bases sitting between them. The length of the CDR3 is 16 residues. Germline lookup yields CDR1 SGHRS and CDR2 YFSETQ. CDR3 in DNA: TGCGCCAGCAGCCTACAACAGGGATCCGGCACAGATACGCAGTATTTT. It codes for CASSLQQGSGTDTQYF.

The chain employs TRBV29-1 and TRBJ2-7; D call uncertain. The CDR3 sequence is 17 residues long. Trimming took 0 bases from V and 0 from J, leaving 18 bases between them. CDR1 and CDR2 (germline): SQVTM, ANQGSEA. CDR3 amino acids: CSVEDKEVGRSSYEQYF. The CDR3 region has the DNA TGCAGCGTTGAAGATAAAGAGGTTGGCAGGAGCTCCTACGAGCAGTACTTC.

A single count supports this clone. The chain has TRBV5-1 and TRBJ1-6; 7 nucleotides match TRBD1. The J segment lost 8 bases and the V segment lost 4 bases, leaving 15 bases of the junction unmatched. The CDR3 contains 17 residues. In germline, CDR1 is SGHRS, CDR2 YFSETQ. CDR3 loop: CASSNLDRDGFDSPLHF. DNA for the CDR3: TGCGCCAGCAGCAACCTAGACAGGGATGGCTTCGATTCACCCCTCCACTTT.

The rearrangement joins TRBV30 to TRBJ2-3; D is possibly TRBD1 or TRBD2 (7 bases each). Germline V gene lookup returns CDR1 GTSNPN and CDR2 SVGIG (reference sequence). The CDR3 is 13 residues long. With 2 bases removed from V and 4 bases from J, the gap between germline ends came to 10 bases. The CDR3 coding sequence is TGTGCCTGGAGTCAGGGGGGGCCAGATACGCAGTATTTT. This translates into CAWSQGGPDTQYF.

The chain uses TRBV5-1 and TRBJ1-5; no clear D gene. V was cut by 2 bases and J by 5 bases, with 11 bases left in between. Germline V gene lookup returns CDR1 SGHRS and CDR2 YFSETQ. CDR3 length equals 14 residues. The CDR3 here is CASSLGGLDQPQHF. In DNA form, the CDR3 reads TGCGCCAGCAGCTTAGGCGGCCTAGATCAGCCCCAGCATTTT.

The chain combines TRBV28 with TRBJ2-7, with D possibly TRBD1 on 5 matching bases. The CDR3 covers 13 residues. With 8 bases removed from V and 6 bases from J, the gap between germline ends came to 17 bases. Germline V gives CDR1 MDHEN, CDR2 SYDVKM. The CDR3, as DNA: TGTGCCAGCTCCAATGTAGGGGCAGGCGAGCAGTACTTC. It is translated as CASSNVGAGEQYF.

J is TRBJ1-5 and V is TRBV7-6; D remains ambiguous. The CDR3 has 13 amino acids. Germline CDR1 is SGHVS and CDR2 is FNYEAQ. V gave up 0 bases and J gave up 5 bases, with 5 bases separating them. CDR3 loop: CASSLASDQPQHF. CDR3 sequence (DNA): TGTGCCAGCAGCTTAGCTTCGGATCAGCCCCAGCATTTT.

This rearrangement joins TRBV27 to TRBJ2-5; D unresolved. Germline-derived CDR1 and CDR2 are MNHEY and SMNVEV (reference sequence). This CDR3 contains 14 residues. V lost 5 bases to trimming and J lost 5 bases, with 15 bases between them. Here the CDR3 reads CASSPQNARETQYF. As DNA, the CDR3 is TGTGCCAGCAGTCCCCAAAACGCCAGGGAGACCCAGTACTTC.

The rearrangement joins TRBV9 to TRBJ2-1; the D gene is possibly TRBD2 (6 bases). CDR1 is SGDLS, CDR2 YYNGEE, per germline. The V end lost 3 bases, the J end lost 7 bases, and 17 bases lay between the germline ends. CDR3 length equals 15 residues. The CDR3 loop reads CASSATSGGWNEQFF. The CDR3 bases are TGTGCCAGCAGCGCGACTAGTGGGGGGTGGAATGAGCAGTTCTTC.

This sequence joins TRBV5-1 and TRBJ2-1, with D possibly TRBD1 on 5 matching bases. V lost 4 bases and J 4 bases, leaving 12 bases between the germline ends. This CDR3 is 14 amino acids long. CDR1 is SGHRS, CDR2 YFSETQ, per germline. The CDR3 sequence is CASSRTDKYNEQFF. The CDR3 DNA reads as TGCGCCAGCAGCCGCACGGACAAGTACAATGAGCAGTTCTTC.

The CDR3 loop is CASSTGQGRGNTGELFF. CDR3 nucleotide sequence: TGTGCCAGTAGTACCGGACAGGGAAGAGGAAACACCGGGGAGCTGTTTTTT. The chain joins TRBV19 to TRBJ2-2; 8 positions agree with TRBD1. CDR3 length equals 17 residues. CDR1 and CDR2 from the germline V gene are LNHDA and SQIVND (reference sequence). J gave up 2 bases and V 4 bases, and 9 bases lay outside the gene matches.

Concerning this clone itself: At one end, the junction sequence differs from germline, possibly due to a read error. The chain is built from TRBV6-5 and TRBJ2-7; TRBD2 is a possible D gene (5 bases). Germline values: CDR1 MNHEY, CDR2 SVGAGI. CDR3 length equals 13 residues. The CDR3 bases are TGTGCCAGCAGTGAACAAGGGAGAACAGCCCAGCACTTC. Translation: CASSEQGRTAQHF.

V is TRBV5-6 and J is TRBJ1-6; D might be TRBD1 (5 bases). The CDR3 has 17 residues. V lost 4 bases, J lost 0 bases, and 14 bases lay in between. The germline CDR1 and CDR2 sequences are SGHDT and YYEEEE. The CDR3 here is CASSPGTAGSYNSPLHF. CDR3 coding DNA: TGTGCCAGCAGCCCCGGGACTGCAGGCTCCTATAATTCACCCCTCCACTTT.

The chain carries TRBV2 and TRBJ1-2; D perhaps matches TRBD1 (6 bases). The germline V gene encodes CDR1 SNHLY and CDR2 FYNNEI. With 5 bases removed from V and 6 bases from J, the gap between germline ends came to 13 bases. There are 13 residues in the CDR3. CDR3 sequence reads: CASSFQTGDGYTF. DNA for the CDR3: TGTGCCAGCAGTTTCCAGACAGGCGATGGCTACACCTTC.

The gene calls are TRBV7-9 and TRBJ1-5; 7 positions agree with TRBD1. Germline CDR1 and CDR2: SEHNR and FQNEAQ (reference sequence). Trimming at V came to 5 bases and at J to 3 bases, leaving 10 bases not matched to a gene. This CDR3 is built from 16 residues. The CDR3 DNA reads TGTGCCAGCAGCACCGCTGTGGGACAGACCAATCAGCCCCAGCATTTT. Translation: CASSTAVGQTNQPQHF. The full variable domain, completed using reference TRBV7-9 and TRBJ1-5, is DTGVSQNPRHKITKRGQNVTFRCDPISEHNRLYWYRQTLGQGPEFLTYFQNEAQLEKSRLLSDRFSAERPKGSFSTLEIQRTEQGDSAMYLCASSTAVGQTNQPQHFGDGTRLSIL.

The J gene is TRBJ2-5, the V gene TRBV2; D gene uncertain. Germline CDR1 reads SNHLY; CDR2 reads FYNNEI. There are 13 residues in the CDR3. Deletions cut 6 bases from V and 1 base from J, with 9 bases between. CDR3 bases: TGTGCCAGCAGGGGTCTCGGCCAAGAGACCCAGTACTTC. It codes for CASRGLGQETQYF.

The CDR3 coding sequence is TGTGCCAGCGGCAGGGAGACGAACACTGAAGCTTTCTTT. Translation gives CASGRETNTEAFF. The V and J genes are TRBV2 and TRBJ1-1; D possibly corresponds to TRBD1 (5 bases). V lost 8 bases and J 1 base, leaving 11 bases between the germline ends. Germline V CDR1 and CDR2: SNHLY, FYNNEI. This CDR3 region has 13 residues. The whole variable domain, remainder taken from reference TRBV2 and TRBJ1-1, is EPEVTQTPSHQVTQMGQEVILRCVPISNHLYFYWYRQILGQKVEFLVSFYNNEISEKSEIFDDQFSVERPDGSNFTLKIRSTKLEDSAMYFCASGRETNTEAFFGQGTRLTVV.

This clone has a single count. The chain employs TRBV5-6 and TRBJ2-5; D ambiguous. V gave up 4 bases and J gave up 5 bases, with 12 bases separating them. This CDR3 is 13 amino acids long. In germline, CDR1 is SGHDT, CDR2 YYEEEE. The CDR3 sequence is CASSPVGRETQYF. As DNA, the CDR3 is TGTGCCAGCAGCCCAGTTGGTCGGGAGACCCAGTACTTC.

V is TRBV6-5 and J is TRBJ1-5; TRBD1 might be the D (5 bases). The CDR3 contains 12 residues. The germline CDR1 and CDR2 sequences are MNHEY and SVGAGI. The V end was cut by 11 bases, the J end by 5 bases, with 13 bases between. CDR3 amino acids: CAAGDGDQPQHF. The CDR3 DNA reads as TGTGCCGCGGGGGATGGCGATCAGCCCCAGCATTTT.

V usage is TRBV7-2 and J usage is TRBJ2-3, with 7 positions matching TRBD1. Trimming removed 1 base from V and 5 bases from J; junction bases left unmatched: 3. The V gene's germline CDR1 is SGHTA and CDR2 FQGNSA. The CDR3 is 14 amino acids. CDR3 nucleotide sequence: TGTGCCAGCAGCTTAGAGGGGGCCGGAGATACGCAGTATTTT. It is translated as CASSLEGAGDTQYF.

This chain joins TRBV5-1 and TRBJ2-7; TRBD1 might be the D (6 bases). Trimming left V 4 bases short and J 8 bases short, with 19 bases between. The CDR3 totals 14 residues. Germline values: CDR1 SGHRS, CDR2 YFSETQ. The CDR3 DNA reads TGCGCCAGCAGCACGGGGACAATCGCCGGGCAGCAGTACTTC. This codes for CASSTGTIAGQQYF. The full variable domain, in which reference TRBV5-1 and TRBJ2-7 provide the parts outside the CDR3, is KAGVTQTPRYLIKTRGQQVTLSCSPISGHRSVSWYQQTPGQGLQFLFEYFSETQRNKGNFPGRFSGRQFSNSRSEMNVSTLELGDSALYLCASSTGTIAGQQYFGPGTRLTVT.

CDR3 loop: CSVRQGLAFTEAFF. The CDR3 DNA sequence: TGCAGCGTTCGACAGGGGTTAGCGTTTACTGAAGCTTTCTTT. This chain joins TRBV29-1 and TRBJ1-1; 8 nucleotides line up with TRBD1. Germline CDR1 is SQVTM and CDR2 is ANQGSEA. Germline trimming cut 5 bases from V and 5 bases from J; bases unmatched to any gene: 10. The CDR3 contains 14 residues.

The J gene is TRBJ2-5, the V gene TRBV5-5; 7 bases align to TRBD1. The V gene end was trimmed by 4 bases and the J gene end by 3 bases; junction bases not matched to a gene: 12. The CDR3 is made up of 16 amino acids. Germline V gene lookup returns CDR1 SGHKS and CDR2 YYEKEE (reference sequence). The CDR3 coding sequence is TGTGCCAGCAGCCAAGTTCTGGGACAGACGGAAGAGACCCAGTACTTC. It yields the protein CASSQVLGQTEETQYF.

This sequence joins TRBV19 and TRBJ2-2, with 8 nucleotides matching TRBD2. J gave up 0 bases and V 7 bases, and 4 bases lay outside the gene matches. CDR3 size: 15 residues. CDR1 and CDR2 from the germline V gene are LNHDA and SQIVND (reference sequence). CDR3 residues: CASKAGGANTGELFF. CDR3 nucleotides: TGTGCCAGTAAGGCCGGGGGGGCGAACACCGGGGAGCTGTTTTTT. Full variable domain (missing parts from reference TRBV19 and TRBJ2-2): DGGITQSPKYLFRKEGQNVTLSCEQNLNHDAMYWYRQDPGQGLRLIYYSQIVNDFQKGDIAEGYSVSREKKESFPLTVTSAQKNPTAFYLCASKAGGANTGELFFGEGSRLTVL.